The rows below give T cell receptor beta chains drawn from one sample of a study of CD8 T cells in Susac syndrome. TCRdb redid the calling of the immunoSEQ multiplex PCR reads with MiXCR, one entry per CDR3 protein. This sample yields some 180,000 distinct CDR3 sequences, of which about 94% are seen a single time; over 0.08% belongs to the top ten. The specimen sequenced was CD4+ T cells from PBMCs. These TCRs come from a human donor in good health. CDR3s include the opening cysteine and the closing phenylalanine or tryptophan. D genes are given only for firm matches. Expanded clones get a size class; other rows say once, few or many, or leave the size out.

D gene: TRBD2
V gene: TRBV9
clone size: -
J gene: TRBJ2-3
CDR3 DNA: TGTGCCAGCAGCGTAGCACTAGCGGGAGATACGCAGTATTTT
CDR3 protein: CASSVALAGDTQYF

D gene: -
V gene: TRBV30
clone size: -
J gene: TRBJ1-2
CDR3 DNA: TGTGCCTGGAGCGAGGGGCGCGGCTATGGCTACACCTTC
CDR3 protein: CAWSEGRGYGYTF

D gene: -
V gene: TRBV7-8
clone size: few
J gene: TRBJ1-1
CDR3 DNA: TGTGCCAGCACACCAGGGTGGGTCTCGGCTGAAGCTTTCTTT
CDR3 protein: CASTPGWVSAEAFF

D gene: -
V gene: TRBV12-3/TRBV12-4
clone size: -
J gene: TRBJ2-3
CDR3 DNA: TGTGCCAGCAGTTTTGGACGGTCTGAGTATTTT
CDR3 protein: CASSFGRSEYF

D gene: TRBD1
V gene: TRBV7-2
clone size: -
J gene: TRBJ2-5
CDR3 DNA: TGTGCCAGCAGCCCAACCGGGACAGCTCGGGAGACCCAGTACTTC
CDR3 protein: CASSPTGTARETQYF

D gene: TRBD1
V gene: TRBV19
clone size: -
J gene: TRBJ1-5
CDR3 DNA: TGTGCCAGTAGTTCGGCAGGGGGATTCCTAAGCAATCAGCCCCAGCATTTT
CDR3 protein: CASSSAGGFLSNQPQHF

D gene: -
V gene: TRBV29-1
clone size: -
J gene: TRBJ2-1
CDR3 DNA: TGCAGCGTTGAATCAGGTCAATATGAGCAGTTCTTC
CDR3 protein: CSVESGQYEQFF

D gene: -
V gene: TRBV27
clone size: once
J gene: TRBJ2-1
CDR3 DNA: TGTGCCAGCCGTTCTAGGGCTGTCGGTGAGCAGTTCTTC
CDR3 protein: CASRSRAVGEQFF

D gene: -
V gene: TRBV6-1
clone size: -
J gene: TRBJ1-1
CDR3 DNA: TGTGCCAGCACGGTCGGCCCGAACACTGAAGCTTTCTTT
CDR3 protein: CASTVGPNTEAFF

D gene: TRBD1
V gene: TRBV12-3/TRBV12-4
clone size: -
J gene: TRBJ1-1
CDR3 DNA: TGTGCCAGCAGTCCGGGACAGGGTGGTGGCACTGAAGCTTTCTTT
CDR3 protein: CASSPGQGGGTEAFF

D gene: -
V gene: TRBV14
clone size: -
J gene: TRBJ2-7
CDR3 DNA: TGTGCCAGCAGCTTGGGGAGAAACTGGCGCAACGAGCAGTACTTC
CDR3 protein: CASSLGRNWRNEQYF